The 26 T cell receptor beta chains below all came from one sample that was sequenced in a study of blood T cell repertoires in COVID-19. Repertoires were generated with immunoSEQ multiplex PCR, while TCRdb's copy carries only in-frame clones and drops some. This sample yields around 220,000 clones, of which roughly 80% are seen a single time; about 10% belongs to the top ten. The sequenced sample was peripheral blood. The receptors derive from a woman aged 80 or older with acute or convalescent COVID-19.

The V gene is TRBV14, the J gene TRBJ2-3; TRBD2 is a possible D gene (6 bases). Germline V gene lookup returns CDR1 SGHDN and CDR2 FVKESK. The V gene lost 1 base and the J gene lost 0 bases, with 14 bases spanning the gap. This CDR3 region has 17 residues. The CDR3 coding sequence is TGTGCCAGCAGCCAAGGCCAGCTAGCGACCAGCACAGATACGCAGTATTTT. Amino acid sequence: CASSQGQLATSTDTQYF.

V is TRBV4-3 and J is TRBJ1-3; tentative D call: TRBD1 (6 bases). The germline V and J ends were trimmed by 0 bases and 1 base, with 13 bases remaining between them. Germline CDR1 is LGHNA and CDR2 is YSLEER. The length of the CDR3 is 17 residues. The CDR3 loop reads CASSQDLQQGSGNTIYF. The CDR3, as DNA: TGCGCCAGCAGCCAAGACCTTCAACAGGGTTCTGGAAACACCATATATTTT.

The genes are TRBV7-9 and TRBJ2-7; unclear D gene. Germline V lookup: CDR1 SEHNR, CDR2 FQNEAQ (reference sequence). This CDR3 has 14 residues. V lost 0 bases and J lost 7, with 13 bases in between. CDR3 in DNA: TGTGCCAGCAGCTTAGCAGGCAGACTTGGAGAGCAGTACTTC. This gives the protein CASSLAGRLGEQYF.

V usage is TRBV5-1 and J usage is TRBJ2-1; 10 bases are a match to TRBD2. J lost 4 bases, V lost 2 bases, and 9 bases had no gene match. The CDR3 spans 17 residues. The germline V gene has CDR1 SGHRS and CDR2 YFSETQ. CDR3 sequence reads: CASSFSSGGLKYNEQFF. CDR3 bases: TGCGCCAGCAGCTTTTCTAGCGGGGGACTTAAATACAATGAGCAGTTCTTC.

The chain is built from TRBV7-2 and TRBJ2-5; 7 bases agree with TRBD1. The CDR3 runs to 13 residues. Germline assignment: CDR1 SGHTA and CDR2 FQGNSA. After removal of 3 bases from V and 5 bases from J, the junction contained 3 bases not matched to a gene. The CDR3 sequence is CASSLGQLETQYF. CDR3 in DNA: TGTGCCAGCAGCTTGGGACAGTTGGAGACCCAGTACTTC.

Comments on this clone: Compared with germline, one end of the junction differs, possibly owing to a read error. This sequence joins TRBV3-1 (or the pseudogene TRBV3-2) and TRBJ2-5; 9 nucleotides match TRBD2. The CDR3 is made up of 15 amino acids. Germline V gives CDR1 LGHDT, CDR2 YNNKEL (reference sequence). As DNA, the CDR3 is TGTCCCAGCTTGGGGCGGGGGGGCGGCTCGGAGACCCAGTACTTC. Protein product: CPSLGRGGGSETQYF.

The rearrangement uses TRBV6-4 and TRBJ2-3; 9 bases line up with TRBD2. CDR3 size: 14 residues. The V segment lost 8 bases and the J segment 4 bases; nucleotides outside the gene matches: 7. Germline CDR1 is MRHNA and CDR2 is SNTAGT. CDR3 nucleotide sequence: TGTGCCAGCCTTCCTAGCGGGACCCCAGATACGCAGTATTTT. Translated: CASLPSGTPDTQYF.

This sequence joins TRBV9 and TRBJ2-3, with 8 bases fitting TRBD1. This CDR3 region has 16 residues. Per germline, CDR1 SGDLS and CDR2 YYNGEE. V trimming: 2 bases; J trimming: 2 bases; junction bases outside the gene matches: 7. The CDR3 sequence is CASSVNRGATTDTQYF. The CDR3 DNA is TGTGCCAGCAGCGTTAACAGGGGGGCCACCACAGATACGCAGTATTTT.

The chain recombines TRBV19 with TRBJ1-2; 7 nucleotides line up with TRBD1. Per the germline V gene, CDR1 is LNHDA and CDR2 is SQIVND (reference sequence). The CDR3 has 14 residues. The V and J ends lost 6 bases and 2 bases, in that order; junction bases with no gene match: 6. The CDR3 nucleotides are TGTGCCAGTAGCCGAAGGGGACAGAACTATGGCTACACCTTC. It is translated as CASSRRGQNYGYTF.

The V gene is TRBV6-1, the J gene TRBJ2-4; the match to TRBD1 covers 9 bases. The germline gives CDR1 MNHNS, CDR2 SASEGT. With 0 bases clipped from V and 3 bases from J, the junction kept 6 bases outside the gene matches. There are 17 residues in the CDR3. The CDR3 DNA reads TGTGCCAGCAGTGAAGCCGGACAGGGGAAAATCAAAAACATTCAGTACTTC. Translation: CASSEAGQGKIKNIQYF.

Only a few counts were recorded for this clone. This chain links TRBV27 with TRBJ1-6; 8 bases align to TRBD1. V shed 5 bases, J shed 6 bases, and the junction held 9 bases outside the gene matches. Per germline, CDR1 MNHEY and CDR2 SMNVEV (reference sequence). The CDR3 sequence is 16 residues long. The CDR3 sequence is CASSPGTGGSNSPLHF. CDR3 DNA sequence: TGTGCCAGCAGTCCAGGGACAGGAGGGAGTAATTCACCCCTCCACTTT.

The CDR3 DNA reads TGTGCCAGCAGCCGAGGCCCACAGGGGCCAACTAACTATGGCTACACCTTC. This translates into CASSRGPQGPTNYGYTF. V gene TRBV3-1 (or the pseudogene TRBV3-2) combines with J gene TRBJ1-2; TRBD1 aligns across 7 bases. Germline V CDR1 and CDR2: LGHDT, YNNKEL (reference sequence). The CDR3 runs to 17 residues. V shed 4 bases and J 0 bases; nucleotides not matched to a gene: 11.

The rearrangement joins TRBV11-3 to TRBJ1-2; D might be TRBD1 (5 bases). CDR1 is SGHNT and CDR2 is YENEEA in the germline V gene. The CDR3 is made up of 14 amino acids. V was pared by 1 base and J by 4 bases, with 10 bases between. This CDR3 is CASSLGGEVYGYTF. In DNA form, the CDR3 reads TGTGCCAGCAGCTTAGGGGGCGAAGTCTATGGCTACACCTTC.

The V call is TRBV5-1, the J call TRBJ2-7; D may be TRBD2 (6 bases). The V end was cut by 4 bases, the J end by 1 base, with 15 bases between. Per the germline V gene, CDR1 is SGHRS and CDR2 is YFSETQ. The CDR3 runs 15 residues. CDR3 in DNA: TGCGCCAGCAGCCCCGAGGGGCGGGGTTCCTACGAGCAGTACTTC. It translates to CASSPEGRGSYEQYF.

The chain recombines TRBV18 with TRBJ1-6; 9 nucleotides match TRBD1. The CDR3 has 15 residues. The V gene end was trimmed by 1 base and the J gene end by 7 bases; junction bases not matched to a gene: 2. Germline-derived CDR1 and CDR2 are KGHSH and LQKENI. The CDR3 DNA is TGTGCCAGCTCACCACTACAGGGGGCAAATTCACCCCTCCACTTT. Protein sequence: CASSPLQGANSPLHF.

The chain is built from TRBV16 and TRBJ1-2, with a possible D match to TRBD1 (6 bases). The germline V gene has CDR1 KGHSY and CDR2 FQNENV. CDR3 size: 15 residues. Between the trimmed V and J ends, which lost 2 bases and 0 bases, there was a span of 10 bases. CDR3 bases: TGTGCCAGCAGCCAAGGGGGCGAAGCTAACTATGGCTACACCTTC. This gives the protein CASSQGGEANYGYTF.

The V gene is TRBV12-3 or TRBV12-4, the J gene TRBJ2-5, with D possibly matching TRBD2 (5 bases). The CDR3 totals 13 residues. V lost 2 bases to trimming and J lost 4 bases, with 8 bases between them. The CDR3 coding sequence is TGTGCCAGCAGTTTAAGCGGAGGAGAGACCCAGTACTTC. Its translation is CASSLSGGETQYF.

V is TRBV11-3 and J is TRBJ2-1; TRBD2 matches at 10 bases. Looked up from germline, CDR1 is SGHNT and CDR2 is YENEEA. V was clipped by 2 bases and J by 3 bases; unmatched bases: 1. This CDR3 comprises 15 residues. The CDR3 is CASSLLAGDYNEQFF. CDR3 nucleotides: TGTGCCAGCAGCTTACTAGCGGGGGACTACAATGAGCAGTTCTTC.

The chain is built from TRBV19 and TRBJ1-5; TRBD1 might be the D (6 bases). Looked up from germline, CDR1 is LNHDA and CDR2 is SQIVND (reference sequence). The CDR3 runs to 13 residues. V lost 6 bases and J lost 3, with 9 bases in between. For the CDR3, the DNA is TGTGCCAGTAGCAACAGGGACAATCAGCCCCAGCATTTT. Translating it yields CASSNRDNQPQHF.

The chain carries TRBV5-5 and TRBJ2-4; 9 positions match TRBD1. The J segment lost 6 bases and the V segment lost 2 bases, leaving 3 bases of the junction unmatched. Looked up from germline, CDR1 is SGHKS and CDR2 is YYEKEE (reference sequence). This CDR3 is 14 amino acids long. The CDR3 sequence is CASSFPGQGNIQYF. The DNA for the CDR3 is TGTGCCAGCAGCTTCCCGGGACAGGGAAACATTCAGTACTTC. Supplemented by reference TRBV5-5 and TRBJ2-4, the full variable domain reads DAGVTQSPTHLIKTRGQQVTLRCSPISGHKSVSWYQQVLGQGPQFIFQYYEKEERGRGNFPDRFSARQFPNYSSELNVNALLLGDSALYLCASSFPGQGNIQYFGAGTRLSVL.

The chain employs TRBV25-1 and TRBJ2-5; no clear D gene. The CDR3 is made up of 13 amino acids. Germline V gives CDR1 MGHDK, CDR2 SYGVNS. Trimming pared 1 base from V and 1 base from J, leaving 4 bases between. CDR3 DNA: TGTGCCAGCAGTGAATCGGTCCAAGAGACCCAGTACTTC. It translates to CASSESVQETQYF.

This clone was seen a single time. The rearrangement links TRBV6-5 to TRBJ2-5; the D is unclear. The CDR3 is 13 amino acids. Trimming stripped 7 bases from V and 3 bases from J, with 12 bases between. Germline V gene lookup returns CDR1 MNHEY and CDR2 SVGAGI. CDR3 in DNA: TGTGCCAGCATCTCTAACCCTGAAGAGACCCAGTACTTC. Translation gives CASISNPEETQYF.

A single count supports this clone. The V and J genes are TRBV6-5 and TRBJ1-2; weak D call: TRBD1 (5 bases). The CDR3 spans 15 residues. Trimming pared 8 bases from V and 1 base from J, leaving 17 bases between. Germline lookup yields CDR1 MNHEY and CDR2 SVGAGI. This CDR3 is CASSKTGDGNYGYTF. The CDR3 nucleotides are TGTGCCAGCTCAAAAACGGGGGACGGTAACTATGGCTACACCTTC.

The rearrangement links TRBV15 to TRBJ1-1; tentative D call: TRBD1 (6 bases). CDR3 length: 14 residues. V was cut by 8 bases and J by 3 bases, with 16 bases left in between. CDR1 is LNHNV and CDR2 is YYDKDF in the germline V gene (reference sequence). The CDR3 DNA sequence: TGTGCCACCCGAGGGGGGGGAGAGGACACTGAAGCTTTCTTT. The encoded protein is CATRGGGEDTEAFF. Drawing the rest from reference TRBV15 and TRBJ1-1, the complete variable domain is DAMVIQNPRYQVTQFGKPVTLSCSQTLNHNVMYWYQQKSSQAPKLLFHYYDKDFNNEADTPDNFQSRRPNTSFCFLDIRSPGLGDTAMYLCATRGGGEDTEAFFGQGTRLTVV.

The genes are TRBV19 and TRBJ2-3; D is ambiguous. Deletions cut 6 bases from V and 2 bases from J, with 12 bases between. CDR1 LNHDA and CDR2 SQIVND come from the germline V gene (reference sequence). The CDR3 is made up of 14 amino acids. The chain's CDR3 is CASSPVYVTDTQYF. The CDR3 nucleotides are TGTGCCAGTAGCCCGGTCTATGTCACAGATACGCAGTATTTT. Full variable domain (missing parts from reference TRBV19 and TRBJ2-3): DGGITQSPKYLFRKEGQNVTLSCEQNLNHDAMYWYRQDPGQGLRLIYYSQIVNDFQKGDIAEGYSVSREKKESFPLTVTSAQKNPTAFYLCASSPVYVTDTQYFGPGTRLTVL.

The chain carries TRBV5-8 and TRBJ1-1; 9 positions match TRBD1. Trimming removed 2 bases from V and 5 bases from J; junction bases left unmatched: 7. CDR1 and CDR2 from the germline V gene are SGHTS and YDEGEE. This CDR3 spans 15 amino acids. Here the CDR3 reads CASSLSGTGWTEAFF. The CDR3 DNA reads TGTGCCAGCAGCTTATCCGGGACAGGGTGGACTGAAGCTTTCTTT.